The rows below give T cell receptor beta chains drawn from one sample of a study of blood T cell repertoires in COVID-19. Produced via immunoSEQ multiplex PCR; TCRdb's table is partial and in-frame only. Among about 120,000 clones listed, nearly 90% were seen once. Sequenced sample: peripheral blood. These receptors were collected from a human donor in a cohort sampled during active COVID-19. Both conserved end residues are trimmed from each CDR3. A D gene is named only where the DNA matches it firmly.

v_gene: TRBV4-3; d_gene: -; j_gene: TRBJ1-4; CDR3aa: ASSPPGKREKLF
v_gene: TRBV6-2/TRBV6-3; d_gene: -; j_gene: TRBJ2-5; CDR3aa: ASSTAREETQY
v_gene: TRBV4-3; d_gene: -; j_gene: TRBJ1-4; CDR3aa: ASSQALPRQTTNEKLF
v_gene: TRBV10-3; d_gene: -; j_gene: TRBJ1-1; CDR3aa: AVAGGSMNTEAF
v_gene: TRBV5-3; d_gene: TRBD1; j_gene: TRBJ2-3; CDR3aa: ARSYTGGPDTQY
v_gene: TRBV7-2; d_gene: -; j_gene: TRBJ1-4; CDR3aa: ASSLGPPMNEKLF
v_gene: TRBV5-1; d_gene: TRBD2; j_gene: TRBJ2-2; CDR3aa: ASSPGLAGTGELF
v_gene: TRBV28; d_gene: TRBD1; j_gene: TRBJ2-5; CDR3aa: ASTAIGLAGTGGSLGETQY
v_gene: TRBV30; d_gene: -; j_gene: TRBJ1-1; CDR3aa: AWSQTVGGSRGTEAF
v_gene: TRBV28; d_gene: TRBD1; j_gene: TRBJ1-1; CDR3aa: ASSSGGLGTEAF
v_gene: TRBV2; d_gene: -; j_gene: TRBJ2-1; CDR3aa: ASNELRGDEQF
v_gene: TRBV28; d_gene: -; j_gene: TRBJ2-2; CDR3aa: ASSSTGDTGELF
v_gene: TRBV11-2; d_gene: TRBD2; j_gene: TRBJ2-7; CDR3aa: ASSLASGTYEQY
v_gene: TRBV6-5; d_gene: -; j_gene: TRBJ2-1; CDR3aa: ASSYSEGTDNEQF
v_gene: TRBV7-2; d_gene: TRBD2; j_gene: TRBJ2-1; CDR3aa: ASSVGLAAYNEQF
v_gene: TRBV7-9; d_gene: TRBD1; j_gene: TRBJ1-1; CDR3aa: ASSLAGGRNTEAF
v_gene: TRBV5-5; d_gene: TRBD2; j_gene: TRBJ2-7; CDR3aa: ATRLAGAYEQY
v_gene: TRBV7-3; d_gene: -; j_gene: TRBJ1-1; CDR3aa: ASSSMGALEAF
v_gene: TRBV12-3/TRBV12-4; d_gene: TRBD1; j_gene: TRBJ1-1; CDR3aa: ASSRTGGTEAF
v_gene: TRBV11-2; d_gene: -; j_gene: TRBJ2-1; CDR3aa: ASSLALNTNEQF
v_gene: TRBV30; d_gene: TRBD1; j_gene: TRBJ2-5; CDR3aa: AWSPGQGIQETQY
v_gene: TRBV28; d_gene: -; j_gene: TRBJ2-7; CDR3aa: ASSRFSNSATYEQY
v_gene: TRBV5-4; d_gene: -; j_gene: TRBJ1-2; CDR3aa: ASSLEPGAVYGYT
v_gene: TRBV30; d_gene: -; j_gene: TRBJ2-3; CDR3aa: AWSVLGGLSTDTQY
v_gene: TRBV7-2; d_gene: TRBD1; j_gene: TRBJ1-1; CDR3aa: ASSPKDRGLDSPEAF
v_gene: TRBV15; d_gene: -; j_gene: TRBJ2-7; CDR3aa: ATSRGIDSSYEQY
v_gene: TRBV7-9; d_gene: -; j_gene: TRBJ1-1; CDR3aa: ASSFLRTDKNTEAF
v_gene: TRBV5-1; d_gene: TRBD1; j_gene: TRBJ1-5; CDR3aa: ASSLGTGQGQPQH
v_gene: TRBV19; d_gene: -; j_gene: TRBJ2-6; CDR3aa: ASSPRDGSGANVLT
v_gene: TRBV20-1; d_gene: -; j_gene: TRBJ1-6; CDR3aa: SASKGGDNSPLH
v_gene: TRBV7-8; d_gene: -; j_gene: TRBJ1-4; CDR3aa: ASRPQVATNEKLF
v_gene: TRBV6-5; d_gene: TRBD1; j_gene: TRBJ2-2; CDR3aa: ASRRTGGGTGELF
v_gene: TRBV5-4; d_gene: -; j_gene: TRBJ2-4; CDR3aa: ASSSGLLRGKNIQY
v_gene: TRBV3-1/TRBV3-2; d_gene: -; j_gene: TRBJ1-3; CDR3aa: ASSQEQGRGDTIY
v_gene: TRBV2; d_gene: TRBD1; j_gene: TRBJ2-7; CDR3aa: ASSEARTGAYEQY
v_gene: TRBV19; d_gene: -; j_gene: TRBJ1-5; CDR3aa: ASSQGSNQPQH
v_gene: TRBV7-9; d_gene: -; j_gene: TRBJ2-1; CDR3aa: ASSFKRQTDNEQF
v_gene: TRBV6-5; d_gene: -; j_gene: TRBJ2-1; CDR3aa: ASSQTGSSYNEQF
v_gene: TRBV27; d_gene: -; j_gene: TRBJ2-3; CDR3aa: ASSLGRTGKDTQY
v_gene: TRBV5-4; d_gene: TRBD1; j_gene: TRBJ1-5; CDR3aa: ASSTRGQGGQPQH
v_gene: TRBV7-6; d_gene: TRBD1; j_gene: TRBJ2-7; CDR3aa: ASSLAPRTGGKEQY
v_gene: TRBV3-1/TRBV3-2; d_gene: -; j_gene: TRBJ2-7; CDR3aa: ASSQAWSEQY
v_gene: TRBV7-3; d_gene: TRBD2; j_gene: TRBJ2-5; CDR3aa: ASSTSGLAGRETQY
v_gene: TRBV6-6; d_gene: -; j_gene: TRBJ1-5; CDR3aa: ASSRGGGSGQPQH
v_gene: TRBV28; d_gene: TRBD1; j_gene: TRBJ1-2; CDR3aa: ASSLVGTGQLNYGYT
v_gene: TRBV5-4; d_gene: -; j_gene: TRBJ1-1; CDR3aa: ASSLAVNTEAF